Listed below are T cell receptor beta chains from one sample, sequenced in a study of shared clonotypes between healthy human individuals. Generated by immunoSEQ multiplex PCR, the TCRdb table keeps only in-frame clones and is missing some. This table holds about 1,900,000 clones, around 96% found once. Sample: naive CD8+ T cells sorted from blood. The source of these receptors is a man in his late teens or twenties in good health. CDR3s include the opening cysteine and the closing phenylalanine or tryptophan. D genes are given only for firm matches. Size values are once, few and many counts, or a class for expanded clones, and some rows have none.

cdr3_aa: CASRLDRGTYEQYF
cdr3_nt: TGTGCCAGCAGGCTCGACAGGGGGACCTACGAGCAGTACTTC
j_call: TRBJ2-7
clone_size: -
d_call: TRBD1
v_call: TRBV6-5

cdr3_aa: CASSPKAIHPEQYF
cdr3_nt: TGTGCCAGCAGCCCTAAAGCCATACATCCCGAGCAGTACTTC
j_call: TRBJ2-7
clone_size: -
d_call: -
v_call: TRBV13

cdr3_aa: CASSLVLSGSYEQYF
cdr3_nt: TGTGCCAGCAGCCTCGTGCTTAGCGGGAGTTACGAGCAGTACTTC
j_call: TRBJ2-7
clone_size: once
d_call: TRBD2
v_call: TRBV7-9

cdr3_aa: CAWNAGWGTEAFF
cdr3_nt: TGTGCCTGGAATGCAGGGTGGGGAACTGAAGCTTTCTTT
j_call: TRBJ1-1
clone_size: -
d_call: -
v_call: TRBV30

cdr3_aa: CASSFIPANYGYTF
cdr3_nt: TGTGCCAGCAGTTTTATTCCAGCCAACTATGGCTACACCTTC
j_call: TRBJ1-2
clone_size: -
d_call: -
v_call: TRBV27

cdr3_aa: CASIPPDRALFF
cdr3_nt: TGTGCCAGCATCCCCCCGGACAGGGCGCTGTTTTTT
j_call: TRBJ2-2
clone_size: -
d_call: TRBD1
v_call: TRBV2

cdr3_aa: CASSLWTTSYEQYF
cdr3_nt: TGCGCCAGCAGTCTTTGGACAACCTCCTACGAGCAGTACTTC
j_call: TRBJ2-7
clone_size: once
d_call: -
v_call: TRBV5-1

cdr3_aa: CASSLETGVNEQFF
cdr3_nt: TGTGCCAGCAGTTTAGAGACAGGGGTAAATGAGCAGTTCTTC
j_call: TRBJ2-1
clone_size: -
d_call: TRBD1
v_call: TRBV27

cdr3_aa: CASSQEPGSNQPQHF
cdr3_nt: TGCGCCAGCAGCCAAGAGCCTGGGAGCAATCAGCCCCAGCATTTT
j_call: TRBJ1-5
clone_size: -
d_call: -
v_call: TRBV4-1

cdr3_aa: CASSQGTGYQPQHF
cdr3_nt: TGTGCCAGCAGCCAAGGGACAGGGTATCAGCCCCAGCATTTT
j_call: TRBJ1-5
clone_size: -
d_call: TRBD1
v_call: TRBV6-5

cdr3_aa: CASSGDGYEQYF
cdr3_nt: TGTGCCAGCAGTGGGGACGGCTACGAGCAGTACTTC
j_call: TRBJ2-7
clone_size: -
d_call: -
v_call: TRBV6-5

cdr3_aa: CASRSNTEAFF
cdr3_nt: TGTGCCAGCAGGAGTAATACTGAAGCTTTCTTT
j_call: TRBJ1-1
clone_size: -
d_call: -
v_call: TRBV6-1

cdr3_aa: CASSEPLAVNTGELFF
cdr3_nt: TGTGCCAGCAGTGAACCGCTAGCCGTGAACACCGGGGAGCTGTTTTTT
j_call: TRBJ2-2
clone_size: -
d_call: -
v_call: TRBV2

cdr3_aa: CASSQVASSYNEQFF
cdr3_nt: TGCGCCAGCAGCCAAGTGGCTAGTTCCTACAATGAGCAGTTCTTC
j_call: TRBJ2-1
clone_size: -
d_call: -
v_call: TRBV4-1

cdr3_aa: CASSLDRTGSLHF
cdr3_nt: TGTGCCAGCAGCTTAGACAGGACGGGTTCCCTCCACTTT
j_call: TRBJ1-6
clone_size: -
d_call: -
v_call: TRBV11-2

cdr3_aa: CASSLWGGDSNQPQHF
cdr3_nt: TGTGCCAGCAGTTTATGGGGGGGGGATAGCAATCAGCCCCAGCATTTT
j_call: TRBJ1-5
clone_size: -
d_call: -
v_call: TRBV27

cdr3_aa: CASSYYGGGQETQYF
cdr3_nt: TGTGCCAGCAGTTACTACGGGGGGGGGCAAGAGACCCAGTACTTC
j_call: TRBJ2-5
clone_size: -
d_call: TRBD2
v_call: TRBV6-6

cdr3_aa: CASRLPPGQQETQYF
cdr3_nt: TGTGCCAGCAGATTACCTCCGGGACAACAAGAGACCCAGTACTTC
j_call: TRBJ2-5
clone_size: -
d_call: -
v_call: TRBV2

cdr3_aa: CASSPSGLAAYEQYF
cdr3_nt: TGTGCCAGCAGTCCAAGCGGGCTAGCGGCCTACGAGCAGTACTTC
j_call: TRBJ2-7
clone_size: -
d_call: TRBD2
v_call: TRBV27

cdr3_aa: CASSQPGQGRADTQYF
cdr3_nt: TGCGCCAGCAGCCAACCGGGACAGGGGAGGGCAGATACGCAGTATTTT
j_call: TRBJ2-3
clone_size: -
d_call: TRBD1
v_call: TRBV4-1

cdr3_aa: CASSPGWRDESNEQFF
cdr3_nt: TGTGCCAGCTCACCAGGTTGGCGGGATGAGAGCAATGAGCAGTTCTTC
j_call: TRBJ2-1
clone_size: -
d_call: -
v_call: TRBV18

cdr3_aa: CASSLGGDTEAFF
cdr3_nt: TGTGCCAGCAGCCTGGGGGGGGACACTGAAGCTTTCTTT
j_call: TRBJ1-1
clone_size: -
d_call: -
v_call: TRBV5-4

cdr3_aa: CASSQRGPYEQYF
cdr3_nt: TGCGCCAGCAGCCAACGGGGACCATACGAGCAGTACTTC
j_call: TRBJ2-7
clone_size: -
d_call: -
v_call: TRBV4-1

cdr3_aa: CASSLAAGPYEQYF
cdr3_nt: TGTGCCAGCAGCCTGGCAGCGGGGCCCTACGAGCAGTACTTC
j_call: TRBJ2-7
clone_size: -
d_call: TRBD2
v_call: TRBV5-5

cdr3_aa: CASSYGVPSSGNTIYF
cdr3_nt: TGTGCCAGCAGTTACGGGGTACCCAGCTCTGGAAACACCATATATTTT
j_call: TRBJ1-3
clone_size: -
d_call: -
v_call: TRBV6-6

cdr3_aa: CATSEGYYEQYF
cdr3_nt: TGTGCCACCAGCGAGGGTTACTACGAGCAGTACTTC
j_call: TRBJ2-7
clone_size: -
d_call: -
v_call: TRBV15